This T cell receptor (beta chain) originates from a study of T cells expressing NK-cell markers. Study information: Beta-chain profiling covered CD3+CD56+NKG2C+, CD3+CD56+NKG2C- and CD3+CD56-NKG2C+ sorted subsets.

The CDR3 is 14 amino acids. Per the germline V gene, CDR1 is SNHLY and CDR2 is FYNNEI. The cDNA for TCR beta came from 5'RACE template switching with UMIs. With the 5' RACE reads reprocessed, TCRdb shows one record per CDR3 protein and no DNA. The data include a few hundred thousand distinct CDR3 sequences; the top ten clones carry 3% to 4.5%. This chain uses TRBV2 with TRBJ2-5. The receptor comes from a man aged 18 to 35 in good health. The sample comprised blood T cells: a sorted CD56 or NKG2C T cell subset, CD4+ or CD8+ T cells, or bulk PBMC T cells (not recorded which). CDR3: CASSVRQMTETQYF. The complete variable domain, with remaining parts taken from reference TRBV2 and TRBJ2-5, reads EPEVTQTPSHQVTQMGQEVILRCVPISNHLYFYWYRQILGQKVEFLVSFYNNEISEKSEIFDDQFSVERPDGSNFTLKIRSTKLEDSAMYFCASSVRQMTETQYFGPGTRLLVL.